This TCR beta chain was identified in a study of cytomegalovirus exposure and HLA in healthy donors. About the research overall: Sequencing of roughly 180 million T cells in an earlier analysis found 100 million to 140 million unique TCR beta sequences. Whole-study findings and limits: A later analysis reportedly found fewer N-insertions in an Asian-associated ancestry cluster than the roughly 670-donor mean.

Primers included in the PCR were 60 Vbeta and 13 Jbeta primers. Here immunoSEQ multiplex PCR was the method, and the copy in TCRdb shows in-frame clones only, minus some. The sample records 90,000 to 110,000 clones, about 12% being singletons. Donors showed nominal health when sampled, although they likely had unrecorded immune exposures. The CDR3 runs to 16 residues. From germline, CDR1 is KGHSH and CDR2 LQKENI. V shed 3 bases and J shed 0 bases, with 12 bases lying between them. With respect to this clone: Its antigen remains unidentified.

This chain connects TRBV18 to TRBJ2-1; possible D gene TRBD1, 6 bases. Material: PBMCs. The TCR was taken from a man aged 40-50 years in good health and CMV-seropositive. The CDR3 nucleotides read TGTGCCAGCTCACCTAGCACAGGGAGCTCCTACAATGAGCAGTTCTTC. Translated, it gives CASSPSTGSSYNEQFF.